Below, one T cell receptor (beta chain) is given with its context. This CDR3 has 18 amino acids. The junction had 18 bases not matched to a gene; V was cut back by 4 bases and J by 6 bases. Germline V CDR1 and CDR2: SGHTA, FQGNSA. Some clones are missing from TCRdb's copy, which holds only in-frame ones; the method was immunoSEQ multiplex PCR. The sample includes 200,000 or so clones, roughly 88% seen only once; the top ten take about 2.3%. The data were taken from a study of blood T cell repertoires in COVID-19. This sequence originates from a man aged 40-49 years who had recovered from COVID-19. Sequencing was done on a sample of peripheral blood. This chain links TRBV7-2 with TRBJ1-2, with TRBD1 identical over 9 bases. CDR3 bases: TGTGCCAGCAGCTCCATTCAGGGACAGGGCGTAGATAGAAATGGCTACACCTTC. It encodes CASSSIQGQGVDRNGYTF.